This is a list of T cell receptor beta chains from one sample in a study of cytomegalovirus exposure and HLA in healthy donors. The table came from immunoSEQ multiplex PCR; TCRdb's copy has only in-frame clones and leaves some out. The sample contains 160,000 or so clones, around 73% of which appear only once. The sequenced sample was PBMCs. Receptor source: a male donor in good health and CMV-seronegative. Both conserved end residues are part of each CDR3. D genes are given only for firm matches. Size is stated for part of the rows, as once, few or many counts, or as a class when the clone is expanded.

CDR3nt: TGTGCCAGCTCACCAACAGGGAATCAAGGCTACACCTTC
CDR3aa: CASSPTGNQGYTF
j_gene: TRBJ1-2
d_gene: NA
v_gene: TRBV18
abundance: NA

CDR3nt: TGTGCTAGCAGCTTAGGGGCGGGACTGGGGAATGAGCAGTTCTTC
CDR3aa: CASSLGAGLGNEQFF
j_gene: TRBJ2-1
d_gene: NA
v_gene: TRBV7-7
abundance: few

CDR3nt: TGTGCCAGCAGTTTTAGTGGGAACACCGGGGAGCTGTTTTTT
CDR3aa: CASSFSGNTGELFF
j_gene: TRBJ2-2
d_gene: NA
v_gene: TRBV28
abundance: NA

CDR3nt: TGTGCCAGCATCCAGGGGGCCAGCAATCAGCCCCAGCATTTT
CDR3aa: CASIQGASNQPQHF
j_gene: TRBJ1-5
d_gene: TRBD1
v_gene: TRBV28
abundance: NA

CDR3nt: TGTGCCTGGAGTTCATTAGCGGGCAGACAAGAGACCCAGTACTTC
CDR3aa: CAWSSLAGRQETQYF
j_gene: TRBJ2-5
d_gene: TRBD2
v_gene: TRBV30
abundance: once

CDR3nt: TGTGCCCACGGGACTAGCGGGACGGAGACCCAGTACTTC
CDR3aa: CAHGTSGTETQYF
j_gene: TRBJ2-5
d_gene: TRBD2
v_gene: TRBV28
abundance: NA

CDR3nt: TGTGCCAGCAGCGTAGGAGGCGGGGGGGCGCGAAGCACAGATACGCAGTATTTT
CDR3aa: CASSVGGGGARSTDTQYF
j_gene: TRBJ2-3
d_gene: TRBD2
v_gene: TRBV9
abundance: few

CDR3nt: TGTGCCAGCAGCTTAGACGGGACTACTAGCACAGATACGCAGTATTTT
CDR3aa: CASSLDGTTSTDTQYF
j_gene: TRBJ2-3
d_gene: TRBD2
v_gene: TRBV7-9
abundance: once

CDR3nt: TGTGCCATCAGCGACCCTAGCGGGGGGGTTAATGAGCAGTTCTTC
CDR3aa: CAISDPSGGVNEQFF
j_gene: TRBJ2-1
d_gene: TRBD2
v_gene: TRBV10-3
abundance: NA

CDR3nt: TGTGCCAGCAGTCGAGGGAACTCTGGGGCCAACGTCCTGACTTTC
CDR3aa: CASSRGNSGANVLTF
j_gene: TRBJ2-6
d_gene: NA
v_gene: TRBV27
abundance: NA

CDR3nt: TGTGCCAGCAGCTTGGCCGTTAGCGGGAGTATCGATGAGCAGTTCTTC
CDR3aa: CASSLAVSGSIDEQFF
j_gene: TRBJ2-1
d_gene: TRBD2
v_gene: TRBV5-4
abundance: NA

CDR3nt: TGCGCCAGCGGCCTTGGGGGGGCCGTGGATACGCAGTATTTT
CDR3aa: CASGLGGAVDTQYF
j_gene: TRBJ2-3
d_gene: NA
v_gene: TRBV4-1
abundance: NA

CDR3nt: TGTGCCAGCAGCTCCCGACTAGGGAGTTCCTACGAGCAGTACTTC
CDR3aa: CASSSRLGSSYEQYF
j_gene: TRBJ2-7
d_gene: NA
v_gene: TRBV7-2
abundance: NA

CDR3nt: TGTGCCAGCAGTTCCGGCCAGGGGGCCCGGACTGAAGCTTTCTTT
CDR3aa: CASSSGQGARTEAFF
j_gene: TRBJ1-1
d_gene: TRBD1
v_gene: TRBV27
abundance: NA

CDR3nt: TGCGCCAGCAGCTTGGCTAGCGGGGGAACCTACGAGCAGTACTTC
CDR3aa: CASSLASGGTYEQYF
j_gene: TRBJ2-7
d_gene: TRBD2
v_gene: TRBV5-1
abundance: NA

CDR3nt: TGTGCCAGGGGGGGGGCTGTCGGGGATACGCAGTATTTT
CDR3aa: CARGGAVGDTQYF
j_gene: TRBJ2-3
d_gene: NA
v_gene: TRBV2
abundance: NA

CDR3nt: TGTTCCAGCACCCGTGGTGCTGGGCTTTCCCTTTTCACAGATACGCAGTATTTT
CDR3aa: CSSTRGAGLSLFTDTQYF
j_gene: TRBJ2-3
d_gene: NA
v_gene: TRBV7-9
abundance: NA

CDR3nt: TGCGCCAGCAGCTTTAACAGGGCTGGTGTCTACACCTTC
CDR3aa: CASSFNRAGVYTF
j_gene: TRBJ1-2
d_gene: NA
v_gene: TRBV5-1
abundance: NA

CDR3nt: TGCGCCAGCAGCCCCAGGGGTCCGCCCTACGAGCAGTACTTC
CDR3aa: CASSPRGPPYEQYF
j_gene: TRBJ2-7
d_gene: NA
v_gene: TRBV4-3
abundance: few

CDR3nt: TGTGCCAGCAGGGGGACTAGTCTACCAGATACGCAGTATTTT
CDR3aa: CASRGTSLPDTQYF
j_gene: TRBJ2-3
d_gene: TRBD2
v_gene: TRBV27
abundance: NA

CDR3nt: TGCGCCAGCAGCCAAGCCTGGAGGGATATAGCACGGACGACCTTCTTC
CDR3aa: CASSQAWRDIARTTFF
j_gene: TRBJ2-1
d_gene: NA
v_gene: TRBV4-3
abundance: NA

CDR3nt: TGTGCCAGCAGTTACCCAACAGGGTTCAGCAATCAGCCCCAGCATTTT
CDR3aa: CASSYPTGFSNQPQHF
j_gene: TRBJ1-5
d_gene: NA
v_gene: TRBV27
abundance: NA

CDR3nt: TGTGCCAGCAGCACACAGGGGAAGAACACTGAAGCTTTCTTT
CDR3aa: CASSTQGKNTEAFF
j_gene: TRBJ1-1
d_gene: TRBD1
v_gene: TRBV6-6
abundance: NA

CDR3nt: TGTGCCAGCAGTCGGGACTCCGCACGTCCTAGGGCCGTCGAGCAGTACTTC
CDR3aa: CASSRDSARPRAVEQYF
j_gene: TRBJ2-7
d_gene: NA
v_gene: TRBV7-9
abundance: NA

CDR3nt: TGTGCCAGCAGCGTAGCTTTTCCGGGACTAGCGGGAACCGGGGAGCTGTTTTTT
CDR3aa: CASSVAFPGLAGTGELFF
j_gene: TRBJ2-2
d_gene: TRBD2
v_gene: TRBV9
abundance: NA

CDR3nt: TGTGCCAGCTTTACAGGATCTAATGAGCAGTACTTC
CDR3aa: CASFTGSNEQYF
j_gene: TRBJ2-7
d_gene: NA
v_gene: TRBV28
abundance: NA

CDR3nt: TGTGCCAGCAGTGAAAAGGGGTGGGACGAGCAGTACTTC
CDR3aa: CASSEKGWDEQYF
j_gene: TRBJ2-7
d_gene: NA
v_gene: TRBV6-1
abundance: once

CDR3nt: TGTGCCAGCAGCTTAGGGAACAGCTATGAAAAACTGTTTTTT
CDR3aa: CASSLGNSYEKLFF
j_gene: TRBJ1-4
d_gene: NA
v_gene: TRBV7-2
abundance: NA

CDR3nt: TGCAGCGGGGGACAGGGTCGAACTGAAGCTTTCTTT
CDR3aa: CSGGQGRTEAFF
j_gene: TRBJ1-1
d_gene: TRBD1
v_gene: TRBV29-1
abundance: NA

CDR3nt: TGTGCCAGTAGCCTGACGGGCAGGGGGCCGCTTCGCTCCTACAATGAGCAGTTCTTC
CDR3aa: CASSLTGRGPLRSYNEQFF
j_gene: TRBJ2-1
d_gene: TRBD1
v_gene: TRBV19
abundance: NA

CDR3nt: TGCAGCGTTGCCCCGTTTAGCGGGGGACTCGACAATGAGCAGTTCTTC
CDR3aa: CSVAPFSGGLDNEQFF
j_gene: TRBJ2-1
d_gene: TRBD2
v_gene: TRBV29-1
abundance: once

CDR3nt: TGTGCCAGCAGCCAGGGGACAGGGAATTCACCCCTCCACTTT
CDR3aa: CASSQGTGNSPLHF
j_gene: TRBJ1-6
d_gene: TRBD1
v_gene: TRBV7-2
abundance: NA

CDR3nt: TGTGCCAGCAGTGACCCCGGGGCAGGGGAAAATACGCAGTATTTT
CDR3aa: CASSDPGAGENTQYF
j_gene: TRBJ2-3
d_gene: NA
v_gene: TRBV25-1
abundance: NA

CDR3nt: TGTGCCAGCAGCCAAAAGCGGGAAAAAAACCAGCCCCAGCATTTT
CDR3aa: CASSQKREKNQPQHF
j_gene: TRBJ1-5
d_gene: NA
v_gene: TRBV21-1
abundance: few

CDR3nt: TGTGCCAGCAGTTACTCACCGGGACTAGCGGTCGGGGAGCTGTTTTTT
CDR3aa: CASSYSPGLAVGELFF
j_gene: TRBJ2-2
d_gene: TRBD2
v_gene: TRBV6-5
abundance: NA

CDR3nt: TGCGCCAGCAGACGAACCGGGACAGTCTCCACAGATACGCAGTATTTT
CDR3aa: CASRRTGTVSTDTQYF
j_gene: TRBJ2-3
d_gene: TRBD1
v_gene: TRBV5-1
abundance: NA

CDR3nt: TGTGCCAGCAGTGTAACCGGCGGTAGGAAGACCCAGTACTTC
CDR3aa: CASSVTGGRKTQYF
j_gene: TRBJ2-5
d_gene: NA
v_gene: TRBV6-1
abundance: few

CDR3nt: TGTGCCAGTAGGGCCTTCAGGGGTTGGCCCCAGCATTTT
CDR3aa: CASRAFRGWPQHF
j_gene: TRBJ1-5
d_gene: NA
v_gene: TRBV19
abundance: NA

CDR3nt: TGTGCCAGTAGTCCGGGACGGGGGGCCTACGAGCAGTACTTC
CDR3aa: CASSPGRGAYEQYF
j_gene: TRBJ2-7
d_gene: TRBD2
v_gene: TRBV19
abundance: NA

CDR3nt: TGTGCCAGCAGCGAACCGGGACAGGGGGACTACAATGAGCAGTTCTTC
CDR3aa: CASSEPGQGDYNEQFF
j_gene: TRBJ2-1
d_gene: TRBD1
v_gene: TRBV2
abundance: NA

CDR3nt: TGTGCCAGCAGTTTATTGGGAGCGGGGGATGGGGACGAGCAGTACTTC
CDR3aa: CASSLLGAGDGDEQYF
j_gene: TRBJ2-7
d_gene: TRBD2
v_gene: TRBV28
abundance: many

CDR3nt: TGTGCCAGCAGCTCAAGACAGAGCTCCTACGAGCAGTACTTC
CDR3aa: CASSSRQSSYEQYF
j_gene: TRBJ2-7
d_gene: NA
v_gene: TRBV7-9
abundance: NA

CDR3nt: TGTGCCAGCAGCTTAAACGCAGGGGCCTACGAGCAGTACTTC
CDR3aa: CASSLNAGAYEQYF
j_gene: TRBJ2-7
d_gene: NA
v_gene: TRBV7-2
abundance: NA

CDR3nt: TGTGCCAGCAGCGTAGGAGGTCTGGGCACTGAAGCTTTCTTT
CDR3aa: CASSVGGLGTEAFF
j_gene: TRBJ1-1
d_gene: NA
v_gene: TRBV7-3
abundance: once

CDR3nt: TGCAGCGTTGGGGAGGGCCTAGCGGGAGGAGCAGATACGCAGTATTTT
CDR3aa: CSVGEGLAGGADTQYF
j_gene: TRBJ2-3
d_gene: TRBD2
v_gene: TRBV29-1
abundance: NA

CDR3nt: TGCGCCAGCAGACCGGACAACCGGAACACCGGGGAGCTGTTTTTT
CDR3aa: CASRPDNRNTGELFF
j_gene: TRBJ2-2
d_gene: NA
v_gene: TRBV5-1
abundance: NA

CDR3nt: TGTGCCAGTAGTATCGGCCGCTGGGAGCGGGACAATGAGCAGTTCTTC
CDR3aa: CASSIGRWERDNEQFF
j_gene: TRBJ2-1
d_gene: NA
v_gene: TRBV19
abundance: NA

CDR3nt: TGCGCCAGCAGCTTACCTCGACGGGGGGCGCTCCGTTATGATACGCAGTATTTT
CDR3aa: CASSLPRRGALRYDTQYF
j_gene: TRBJ2-3
d_gene: NA
v_gene: TRBV5-1
abundance: NA

CDR3nt: TGCAGCGTCCTCGGGGGTAGCGGGAGTACAGATACGCAGTATTTT
CDR3aa: CSVLGGSGSTDTQYF
j_gene: TRBJ2-3
d_gene: TRBD2
v_gene: TRBV29-1
abundance: NA

CDR3nt: TGTGCCTGGAGTGTACAGGGTAGCGAAAAACTGTTTTTT
CDR3aa: CAWSVQGSEKLFF
j_gene: TRBJ1-4
d_gene: NA
v_gene: TRBV30
abundance: NA

CDR3nt: TGTGCCAGCAGGGCTAGCAATCAGCCCCAGCATTTT
CDR3aa: CASRASNQPQHF
j_gene: TRBJ1-5
d_gene: NA
v_gene: TRBV28
abundance: NA

CDR3nt: TGTGCCAGCAGTTTAGGAGGGGCGTCCCTTAATGAAAAACTGTTTTTT
CDR3aa: CASSLGGASLNEKLFF
j_gene: TRBJ1-4
d_gene: NA
v_gene: TRBV28
abundance: NA